This paragraph reports one T cell receptor (beta chain). Its antigen is unknown. The CDR3 runs to 14 residues. CDR1 and CDR2 from the germline V gene are LNHDA and SQIVND (reference sequence). V was shortened by 5 bases and J by 4 bases, with 12 bases between the two germline ends. These data belong to a study of cytomegalovirus exposure and HLA in healthy donors. Study observations and caveats: Further analysis was carried out later, and it showed several of the most significant clusters appearing linked to common viral pathogens.

The PCR was carried out with 60 Vbeta primers and 13 Jbeta primers. Clones were sequenced by immunoSEQ multiplex PCR, and TCRdb holds only the in-frame ones, with some missing. The sample lists approximately 93,000 clones; approximately 81% were seen once. This TCR was sampled from a middle-aged woman in good health and CMV-seronegative. The source material was PBMCs. The V and J genes are TRBV19 and TRBJ1-3, with D possibly matching TRBD1 (5 bases). Here the CDR3 reads CASSVGTGGNTIYF. CDR3 nucleotides: TGTGCCAGTAGTGTCGGGACTGGAGGAAACACCATATATTTT.